The rows below give T cell receptor beta chains drawn from one sample of a study of T-cell memory formation after mild COVID-19. TCRdb re-derived calls from the 5' RACE reads in MiXCR, one entry per CDR3 protein. The sample holds approximately 35,000 distinct CDR3 sequences, 20% to 25% seen once. The sequenced sample was PBMCs or a T cell subset sorted from them (not recorded which). These receptor sequences come from an adult who had mild COVID-19 (a few samples of this study predate the infection). Cell type and time point are not known. CDR3s include the opening cysteine and the closing phenylalanine or tryptophan. The D gene is left open where the match is weak. Size tells how often a clone was seen (once, few, many) or the class of an expanded clone, and some rows leave it out.

J | D | size | V | CDR3 | DNA
TRBJ1-1 | NA | many | TRBV12-3/TRBV12-4 | CASSTWTPVDTEAFF | TGTGCCAGCAGTACTTGGACCCCCGTCGACACTGAAGCTTTCTTT
TRBJ1-6 | NA | few | TRBV30 | CAWDQGGSPLHF | TGTGCCTGGGACCAGGGAGGTTCACCCCTCCACTTT
TRBJ2-5 | TRBD1 | many | TRBV2 | CASSADRGLQETQYF | TGTGCCAGCAGTGCTGACAGGGGGCTGCAAGAGACCCAGTACTTC
TRBJ1-1 | NA | NA | TRBV24-1 | CATSGRGTNTEAFF | TGTGCCACCAGTGGACGCGGGACGAACACTGAAGCTTTCTTT
TRBJ1-5 | TRBD1 | many | TRBV29-1 | CSVRTGEQPQHF | TGCAGCGTTAGGACAGGGGAACAGCCCCAGCATTTT
TRBJ1-5 | NA | NA | TRBV15 | CATSSGQAGLDQPQHF | TGTGCCACCAGCAGTGGGCAGGCAGGGCTGGACCAGCCCCAGCATTTT
TRBJ2-7 | NA | few | TRBV18 | CASSSTSGSSYEQYF | TGTGCCAGCTCATCCACCAGTGGCAGCTCCTACGAGCAGTACTTC
TRBJ2-5 | TRBD2 | many | TRBV6-2/TRBV6-3 | CASSSLWTSGETQYF | TGTGCCAGCAGTTCGTTGTGGACTAGCGGGGAGACCCAGTACTTC
TRBJ2-3 | NA | NA | TRBV5-4 | CASSLVRSTDTQYF | TGTGCCAGCAGCTTGGTTCGTAGCACAGATACGCAGTATTTT
TRBJ2-7 | NA | NA | TRBV27 | CASSLSVRGRDEQYF | TGTGCCAGCAGTTTATCGGTCAGGGGAAGGGACGAGCAGTACTTC
TRBJ1-1 | NA | many | TRBV18 | CASSPQPFDTEAFF | TGTGCCAGCTCACCACAGCCGTTCGACACTGAAGCTTTCTTT
TRBJ2-2 | NA | many | TRBV4-1 | CASSQDRTGELFF | TGCGCCAGCAGCCAAGATCGGACCGGGGAGCTGTTTTTT
TRBJ2-5 | NA | many | TRBV7-6 | CASTLGGQQETQYF | TGTGCCAGCACCTTGGGTGGGCAGCAAGAGACCCAGTACTTC
TRBJ2-2 | TRBD1 | many | TRBV4-1 | CASSTDRSTGELFF | TGCGCCAGCAGCACGGACAGGAGCACCGGGGAGCTGTTTTTT
TRBJ2-3 | NA | many | TRBV7-8 | CASSPGGAVPTDTQYF | TGTGCCAGCAGCCCCGGGGGCGCGGTACCCACAGATACGCAGTATTTT
TRBJ2-3 | TRBD2 | NA | TRBV19 | CASSRLAGGNTDTQYF | TGTGCCAGTAGCCGACTAGCGGGAGGTAACACAGATACGCAGTATTTT
TRBJ2-1 | NA | NA | TRBV24-1 | CATSGTRGPWYNEQFF | TGTGCCACCAGTGGTACTCGGGGGCCTTGGTACAATGAGCAGTTCTTC
TRBJ1-1 | NA | many | TRBV4-2 | CASSQDRSTGRAFF | TGTGCCAGCAGCCAAGACCGTAGCACAGGTCGAGCTTTCTTT
TRBJ2-1 | TRBD2 | many | TRBV6-2/TRBV6-3 | CASSVTSHEQFF | TGTGCCAGCAGCGTGACTAGCCATGAGCAGTTCTTC
TRBJ2-1 | TRBD2 | many | TRBV7-6 | CASSLVAGVNEQFF | TGTGCCAGCAGCTTAGTGGCGGGAGTGAATGAGCAGTTCTTC
TRBJ2-5 | NA | many | TRBV30 | CAWSVSALQETQYF | TGTGCCTGGAGTGTATCCGCGTTACAAGAGACCCAGTACTTC
TRBJ2-5 | NA | many | TRBV15 | CATSREARGTQYF | TGTGCCACCAGCAGGGAGGCGAGGGGGACCCAGTACTTC
TRBJ2-7 | NA | NA | TRBV20-1 | CSASGEGGAYEQYF | TGCAGTGCCTCAGGGGAAGGCGGCGCCTACGAGCAGTACTTC
TRBJ1-1 | NA | NA | TRBV4-1 | CASSQDTGRAFF | TGCGCCAGCAGCCAAGATACAGGGAGAGCTTTCTTT
TRBJ2-5 | NA | many | TRBV20-1 | CSAHKKTQETQYF | TGCAGTGCCCATAAGAAAACTCAAGAGACCCAGTACTTC
TRBJ2-7 | NA | many | TRBV6-1 | CASTLSGTVTYEQYF | TGTGCCAGCACCTTATCCGGGACTGTTACCTACGAGCAGTACTTC
TRBJ2-1 | NA | many | TRBV7-3 | CASSPGRGEGGREQFF | TGTGCCAGCAGCCCCGGTCGTGGGGAAGGTGGCAGGGAGCAGTTCTTC
TRBJ2-3 | NA | NA | TRBV5-1 | CASSSGQLVSDTQYF | TGCGCCAGCAGCTCTGGCCAACTAGTCTCCGATACGCAGTATTTT
TRBJ1-3 | TRBD1 | NA | TRBV18 | CASSPGTGGTGNTIYF | TGTGCCAGCTCACCAGGGACAGGGGGCACGGGAAACACCATATATTTT
TRBJ1-2 | NA | NA | TRBV4-3 | CASSQALYNTALGYTF | TGCGCCAGCAGCCAAGCCCTCTATAACACGGCACTGGGCTACACCTTC
TRBJ2-3 | NA | many | TRBV4-3 | CASSQAPGQRTDTQYF | TGCGCCAGCAGCCAAGCGCCCGGACAGCGCACAGATACGCAGTATTTT
TRBJ2-4 | NA | many | TRBV6-1 | CASRRNSAKNIQYF | TGTGCCAGCAGGAGAAACTCGGCCAAAAACATTCAGTACTTC
TRBJ1-6 | NA | once | TRBV4-1 | CASSQGAGELYNSPLHF | TGCGCCAGCAGCCAAGGGGCGGGAGAGCTCTATAATTCACCCCTCCACTTT
TRBJ2-2 | NA | many | TRBV20-1 | CSAARSGISPGELFF | TGCAGTGCTGCTCGCTCAGGGATCTCACCCGGGGAGCTGTTTTTT
TRBJ2-3 | NA | many | TRBV4-1 | CASSQVPSGTSTDTQYF | TGCGCCAGCAGCCAAGTTCCTAGTGGGACTAGCACAGATACGCAGTATTTT
TRBJ2-1 | NA | many | TRBV24-1 | CATSGGGNEQFF | TGTGCCACCAGTGGAGGTGGGAATGAGCAGTTCTTC
TRBJ2-1 | NA | many | TRBV18 | CASSPRGGGSLGNEQFF | TGTGCCAGCTCACCCCGGGGAGGGGGCTCCTTAGGCAATGAGCAGTTCTTC
TRBJ2-5 | TRBD1 | NA | TRBV11-3 | CASRNYRDSLGETQYF | TGTGCCAGCAGAAATTATCGGGACAGCCTCGGAGAGACCCAGTACTTC
TRBJ2-7 | TRBD1 | once | TRBV4-3 | CASSFSGTGESYEQYF | TGCGCCAGCAGTTTTTCCGGGACAGGGGAATCCTACGAGCAGTACTTC
TRBJ2-1 | TRBD2 | many | TRBV30 | CAWSGVPLYAAGENNEQFF | TGTGCCTGGAGCGGAGTCCCCCTTTATGCAGCGGGGGAGAACAATGAGCAGTTCTTC